This entry lists 26 T cell receptor beta chains sequenced from one sample in a study of CD8 T cells in ankylosing spondylitis. General study points: A TCR beta motif of about eight highly homologous variants seemed to mark ankylosing spondylitis blood.

A single record per CDR3 protein comes from TCRdb applying MiXCR to the 5' RACE reads. Altogether about 130,000 distinct CDR3 sequences are present, 17% being singletons, with the ten largest covering approximately 33%. No antigen has been assigned to these receptors. Sequencing was carried out using blood, either unsorted or a sorted T cell fraction (not recorded which). These receptors were taken from a male donor with ankylosing spondylitis.

V usage is TRBV4-2 and J usage is TRBJ2-5, with TRBD2 identical over 10 bases. CDR3 length: 16 residues. V gave up 3 bases and J gave up 2 bases; unmatched junction bases: 6. In germline, CDR1 is LGHNA, CDR2 YNFKEQ. The chain's CDR3 is CASSHRSSGSQETQYF. CDR3 sequence (DNA): TGTGCCAGCAGCCATCGTTCTAGCGGGAGTCAAGAGACCCAGTACTTC.

The chain carries TRBV25-1 and TRBJ2-1; D is perhaps TRBD2 (6 bases). There are 15 residues in the CDR3. Between the trimmed V and J ends, which lost 10 bases and 3 bases, there was a span of 19 bases. The germline V gene has CDR1 MGHDK and CDR2 SYGVNS. CDR3 region: CAIQRSASDYNEQFF. The CDR3 DNA is TGTGCCATCCAAAGGTCGGCTAGCGACTACAATGAGCAGTTCTTC.

The chain combines TRBV15 with TRBJ2-1; 7 bases are a match to TRBD1. CDR1 and CDR2 from the germline V gene are LNHNV and YYDKDF (reference sequence). V was pared by 6 bases and J by 2 bases, with 4 bases of the junction left unmatched. The CDR3 consists of 14 residues. CDR3: CATSIDRAYNEQFF. The CDR3 coding sequence is TGTGCCACCAGTATCGACAGGGCCTACAATGAGCAGTTCTTC.

This clonotype came up many times. V usage is TRBV12-3 or TRBV12-4 and J usage is TRBJ2-1; the match to TRBD1 covers 9 bases. With 6 bases clipped from V and 5 bases from J, the junction kept 8 bases outside the gene matches. CDR3 size: 15 residues. DNA for the CDR3: TGTGCCAGCAGCTATACAGGGGGCAGGGACAATGAGCAGTTCTTC. Its translation: CASSYTGGRDNEQFF.

The chain is built from TRBV20-1 and TRBJ2-1; 7 nucleotides agree with TRBD2. This CDR3 has 15 amino acids. The V and J ends lost 1 base and 2 bases, in that order; junction bases with no gene match: 5. The germline gives CDR1 DFQATT, CDR2 SNEGSKA (reference sequence). In DNA form, the CDR3 reads TGCAGTGCTAGAGGGCTCGGGAGGCCCTACAATGAGCAGTTCTTC. Amino acids: CSARGLGRPYNEQFF.

This chain joins TRBV7-9 and TRBJ2-6, with D uncertain. V lost 5 bases and J 0 bases, leaving 8 bases between the germline ends. The CDR3 runs to 15 residues. CDR1 is SEHNR and CDR2 is FQNEAQ in the germline V gene (reference sequence). This CDR3 is CASSLQSSGANVLTF. The CDR3, as DNA: TGTGCCAGCAGCCTTCAGAGCTCTGGGGCCAACGTCCTGACTTTC.

V usage is TRBV12-3 or TRBV12-4 and J usage is TRBJ2-1, with TRBD2 matching 10 bases. The length of the CDR3 is 16 residues. V trimming: 6 bases; J trimming: 6 bases; junction bases outside the gene matches: 11. CDR3 protein: CASRGPPGLATNEQFF. The CDR3 DNA reads TGTGCCAGCAGGGGACCTCCGGGACTAGCGACCAATGAGCAGTTCTTC.

The chain couples TRBV5-1 to TRBJ2-5; D call uncertain. Germline CDR1 and CDR2: SGHRS and YFSETQ. The CDR3 totals 11 residues. The germline V and J ends were trimmed by 5 bases and 4 bases, with 6 bases remaining between them. The CDR3 region is CASRGLETQYF. The CDR3 nucleotides read TGCGCCAGCAGGGGGTTAGAGACCCAGTACTTC.

The V call is TRBV20-1, the J call TRBJ1-5, with D maybe TRBD1 (5 bases). The CDR3 length is 13 residues. The germline V gene encodes CDR1 DFQATT and CDR2 SNEGSKA (reference sequence). The V end lost 1 base, the J end lost 4 bases, and 8 bases lay between the germline ends. CDR3 sequence reads: CSARVGGNQPQHF. The DNA for the CDR3 is TGCAGTGCTAGAGTGGGGGGGAATCAGCCCCAGCATTTT.

This clonotype has just a few counts. This chain joins TRBV29-1 and TRBJ1-1; D call uncertain. The V gene's germline CDR1 is SQVTM and CDR2 ANQGSEA. Trimming shortened V by 2 bases and J by 4 bases, and 8 bases separated the two germline ends. The CDR3 contains 12 residues. Written as DNA, the CDR3 is TGCAGCGTTGAAACGGTGGGCACTGAAGCTTTCTTT. Amino acids: CSVETVGTEAFF.

This clonotype has ten or more counts. The V and J genes are TRBV20-1 and TRBJ2-1; the match to TRBD1 covers 10 bases. This CDR3 is built from 17 residues. V gave up 0 bases and J gave up 8 bases; unmatched junction bases: 13. CDR1 DFQATT and CDR2 SNEGSKA come from the germline V gene (reference sequence). The CDR3 loop reads CSARDSLVWTGGYEQFF. CDR3 bases: TGCAGTGCTAGAGATAGTTTGGTCTGGACAGGGGGATATGAGCAGTTCTTC.

This clonotype was observed a handful of times. The chain links TRBV4-1 to TRBJ2-3; 9 bases align to TRBD2. V shed 0 bases, J shed 5 bases, and the junction held 9 bases outside the gene matches. This CDR3 has 17 amino acids. Per germline, CDR1 MGHRA and CDR2 YSYEKL. The CDR3 loop is CASSQDWSSGMVDTQYF. CDR3 coding DNA: TGCGCCAGCAGCCAAGATTGGTCTAGCGGGATGGTAGATACGCAGTATTTT.

This clonotype was detected a few times. In DNA, the CDR3 is TGTGCCAGCAGCGACCGACAGGGGGCCAACGAGCAGTACTTC. Residues: CASSDRQGANEQYF. J is TRBJ2-7 and V is TRBV9; 10 nucleotides line up with TRBD1. Germline-derived CDR1 and CDR2 are SGDLS and YYNGEE. This CDR3 contains 14 residues. V lost 3 bases to trimming and J lost 5 bases; unmatched junction nucleotides: 5.

The genes are TRBV20-1 and TRBJ2-7; TRBD1 aligns across 7 bases. This CDR3 has 14 residues. CDR1 DFQATT and CDR2 SNEGSKA come from the germline V gene (reference sequence). V was clipped by 6 bases and J by 0 bases; unmatched bases: 8. CDR3 sequence (DNA): TGCAGTGCCCGTTCCCGGGACAGCTCCTACGAGCAGTACTTC. Its translation: CSARSRDSSYEQYF.

The rearrangement uses TRBV4-1 and TRBJ2-3, with no clear D. The CDR3 has 16 residues. From germline, CDR1 is MGHRA and CDR2 YSYEKL. V was cut by 0 bases and J by 6 bases, with 16 bases left in between. In DNA, the CDR3 is TGCGCCAGCAGCCAAGAAACTCGGGCCGTAGGGGATACGCAGTATTTT. It specifies CASSQETRAVGDTQYF.

The chain has TRBV27 and TRBJ2-1, with 7 bases identical to TRBD1. Per the germline V gene, CDR1 is MNHEY and CDR2 is SMNVEV (reference sequence). The CDR3 extends over 15 amino acids. J was trimmed by 0 bases and V by 6 bases; bases with no gene match: 5. In nucleotides, the CDR3 is TGTGCCAGCAGCTGGGGACAGAGCTCCTACAATGAGCAGTTCTTC. This encodes CASSWGQSSYNEQFF.

The CDR3 coding sequence is TGTGCCAGCAGCACAGAAGATACCCCGGGGGGCTGGACTGAAGCTTTCTTT. Its protein is CASSTEDTPGGWTEAFF. The V and J genes are TRBV7-2 and TRBJ1-1; D is possibly TRBD1 (6 bases). V was cut by 5 bases and J by 5 bases, with 24 bases left in between. CDR3 size: 17 residues. CDR1 and CDR2 (germline): SGHTA, FQGNSA.

This clonotype was recorded at least ten times. The V gene is TRBV7-3, the J gene TRBJ2-3; D unclear. Trimming removed 4 bases at V and 5 bases at J, with 10 bases between. Per the germline V gene, CDR1 is SGHTA and CDR2 is FQGTGA. The CDR3 runs 13 residues. The CDR3: CASSSNDQDTQYF. The CDR3 bases are TGTGCCAGCAGCTCTAACGATCAAGATACGCAGTATTTT. Together with reference TRBV7-3 and TRBJ2-3, the CDR3 gives the full variable domain: GAGVSQTPSNKVTEKGKYVELRCDPISGHTALYWYRQSLGQGPEFLIYFQGTGAADDSGLPNDRFFAVRPEGSVSTLKIQRTERGDSAVYLCASSSNDQDTQYFGPGTRLTVL.

This clonotype was detected a few times. This chain joins TRBV6-1 and TRBJ2-7, with 9 bases aligning to TRBD2. V lost 6 bases, J lost 4 bases, and 13 bases stayed unmatched. This CDR3 comprises 16 residues. Looked up from germline, CDR1 is MNHNS and CDR2 is SASEGT. The CDR3 sequence: CASSSSGEGYLYEQYF. CDR3 coding DNA: TGTGCCAGCAGCTCTAGCGGGGAGGGGTACCTGTACGAGCAGTACTTC.

The chain uses TRBV9 and TRBJ2-1, with TRBD2 matching 7 bases. CDR1 SGDLS and CDR2 YYNGEE come from the germline V gene. The CDR3 is made up of 15 amino acids. Trimming took 4 bases from V and 6 from J; bases not matched to a gene: 10. The CDR3 sequence is CASSYGGSESNEQFF. DNA for the CDR3: TGTGCCAGCAGCTATGGCGGGAGTGAGAGCAATGAGCAGTTCTTC.

This clonotype was observed at least ten times. The V gene is TRBV28, the J gene TRBJ1-1; no reliable D call. Germline loops: CDR1 MDHEN, CDR2 SYDVKM. There are 11 residues in the CDR3. V was cut by 6 bases and J by 10 bases, with 12 bases left in between. CDR3 protein: CASSPSYLAFF. The CDR3, as DNA: TGTGCCAGCAGCCCCAGTTATTTAGCTTTCTTT.

This clonotype was detected many times. The V and J genes are TRBV6-1 and TRBJ2-1; D is unresolved. From germline, CDR1 is MNHNS and CDR2 SASEGT. CDR3 length: 15 residues. Trimming left V 6 bases short and J 0 bases short, with 12 bases between. The CDR3 loop is CASSVLQSSYNEQFF. CDR3 DNA sequence: TGTGCCAGCAGCGTACTTCAGAGCTCCTACAATGAGCAGTTCTTC.

Only a few counts were recorded for this clonotype. CDR3 sequence: CASSNSVGRKNEKLFF. As DNA, the CDR3 is TGTGCCAGCAGCAATTCGGTGGGGCGGAAAAATGAAAAACTGTTTTTT. This chain links TRBV7-9 with TRBJ1-4; a possible D gene is TRBD1 (5 bases). The CDR3 covers 16 residues. V lost 5 bases and J lost 5, with 18 bases in between. In germline, CDR1 is SEHNR, CDR2 FQNEAQ (reference sequence).

This clonotype was recorded a few times. V usage is TRBV28 and J usage is TRBJ2-7; 10 bases align to TRBD1. V shed 7 bases and J 3 bases; nucleotides not matched to a gene: 6. The CDR3 covers 14 residues. Germline CDR1 reads MDHEN; CDR2 reads SYDVKM. In nucleotides, the CDR3 is TGTGCCAGCATCCCGGGACAGGGGTACTACGAGCAGTACTTC. Translating gives CASIPGQGYYEQYF.

This clonotype was observed a few times. The chain recombines TRBV9 with TRBJ2-7; 7 bases match TRBD2. The CDR3 length is 14 residues. Germline trimming cut 7 bases from V and 4 bases from J; bases unmatched to any gene: 11. Germline CDR1 is SGDLS and CDR2 is YYNGEE. DNA of the CDR3: TGTGCCAGCGGGAGGGGATGGCGGGATTACGAGCAGTACTTC. It yields the protein CASGRGWRDYEQYF.

This clonotype was picked up a small number of times. The chain combines TRBV5-1 with TRBJ2-1; D perhaps matches TRBD2 (6 bases). V was shortened by 4 bases and J by 5 bases, with 16 bases between the two germline ends. The CDR3 is 15 residues long. The V gene's germline CDR1 is SGHRS and CDR2 YFSETQ. CDR3: CASSADSWGDNEQFF. CDR3 in DNA: TGCGCCAGCAGCGCGGACTCGTGGGGGGACAATGAGCAGTTCTTC.